The 14 T cell receptor beta chains below all came from one sample that was sequenced in a study of T cells in Graves' hyperthyroidism and ophthalmopathy. Researchers amplified the TCR beta CDR3 regions from RNA transcripts. Researchers ran a first-round RT-PCR on the TCR CDR3 using the HTBI primer set. MiXCR, applied by TCRdb to the multiplex PCR reads, yields one record per CDR3 protein. Among fewer than 500,000 distinct CDR3 sequences listed, approximately 13% were seen once. Sequenced input: blood. Every receptor here comes from a man aged 30 to 45 with Graves' hyperthyroidism that later progressed to Graves' ophthalmopathy.

The sample holds many counts of this clonotype. The chain has TRBV12-3 or TRBV12-4 and TRBJ2-5; the match to TRBD2 covers 10 bases. CDR3 length: 15 residues. V lost 3 bases, J lost 4 bases, and 5 bases stayed unmatched. The CDR3 region is CASSLVLAGVETQYF. The CDR3, as DNA: TGTGCCAGCAGTTTGGTCCTAGCGGGGGTAGAGACCCAGTACTTC.

This clonotype was observed many times. The V and J genes are TRBV28 and TRBJ1-1; no definite D call. The V end was cut by 10 bases, the J end by 11 bases, with 11 bases between. CDR3 length: 9 amino acids. Germline V gives CDR1 MDHEN, CDR2 SYDVKM. The CDR3 sequence: CAIGRRAFF. The CDR3 nucleotides read TGTGCCATTGGTCGGAGGGCTTTCTTT.

The chain has TRBV28 and TRBJ1-5; tentative D call: TRBD1 (5 bases). CDR3 length: 14 residues. In germline, CDR1 is MDHEN, CDR2 SYDVKM. The ends were cut back, 7 bases at V and 15 bases at J, with 25 bases in the middle. The CDR3 sequence: CASTLGAGRHRVHF. In DNA form, the CDR3 reads TGTGCCAGCACCTTAGGGGCCGGGCGACATAGAGTGCATTTT.

The chain employs TRBV20-1 and TRBJ2-1; no clear D. Trimming pared 3 bases from V and 3 bases from J, leaving 12 bases between. The CDR3 contains 14 residues. Germline assignment: CDR1 DFQATT and CDR2 SNEGSKA (reference sequence). CDR3 in amino acids: CSASFPPSYNEQFF. The CDR3 DNA reads as TGCAGTGCTAGTTTCCCGCCTAGCTACAATGAGCAGTTCTTC.

This clonotype was seen only a few times. The junction and the germline gene differ at one end; a read error may be behind it. V is TRBV24-1 and J is TRBJ1-2; D is undetermined. This CDR3 is 13 amino acids long. Per germline, CDR1 KGHDR and CDR2 SFDVKD. The CDR3 coding sequence is TGTGCCAGCAGTTCGGCCAGGAGAGATGGCTACACCTTC. Protein: CASSSARRDGYTF.

On this clonotype: A read error may be the cause here, since a much bigger clone is one base away. V is TRBV12-5 and J is TRBJ2-7; D possibly matches TRBD1 or TRBD2 (6 bases each). The CDR3 extends over 13 amino acids. CDR1 is LGHNT and CDR2 is FRNRAP in the germline V gene. Between the trimmed V and J ends, which lost 6 bases and 6 bases, there was a span of 15 bases. The CDR3 nucleotides read TGTGCTAGTGGGAACCAAGGGGGGAGCGAGCAGTACTTC. This encodes CASGNQGGSEQYF.

The sample holds many counts of this clonotype. The chain combines TRBV7-8 with TRBJ2-1; weak D call: TRBD2 (5 bases). The CDR3 covers 15 residues. Germline V CDR1 and CDR2: SGHVS, FQNEAQ. With 5 bases removed from V and 4 bases from J, the gap between germline ends came to 15 bases. The CDR3 DNA reads as TGTGCCAGCAGCGGTAGAGGGCAAGGGTACAATGAGCAGTTCTTC. It translates to CASSGRGQGYNEQFF.

This clonotype was observed at least ten times. V gene TRBV20-1 combines with J gene TRBJ2-1, with D perhaps given as TRBD1 or TRBD2 (6 bases each). Trimming removed 6 bases from V and 7 bases from J, with 19 bases in between. Germline values: CDR1 DFQATT, CDR2 SNEGSKA (reference sequence). The CDR3 loop spans 14 amino acids. This CDR3 reads CSATDPRGLNEQFF. CDR3 nucleotides: TGCAGTGCCACCGACCCCCGGGGGCTGAATGAGCAGTTCTTC.

This clonotype occurred many times. V gene TRBV3-1 combines with J gene TRBJ1-3; no clear D. V lost 4 bases, J lost 8 bases, and 15 bases lay in between. The germline V gene encodes CDR1 LGHDT and CDR2 YNNKEL (reference sequence). CDR3 size: 14 residues. In DNA, the CDR3 is TGTGCCAGCAGCCCCTCGGACGGTGGGGACACCATATATTTT. It is translated as CASSPSDGGDTIYF.

This clonotype was recorded at least ten times. This chain connects TRBV20-1 to TRBJ1-1; the D gene is possibly TRBD1 (5 bases). Trimming removed 1 base from V and 1 base from J, with 13 bases in between. Germline V gene lookup returns CDR1 DFQATT and CDR2 SNEGSKA (reference sequence). The CDR3 is made up of 15 amino acids. Here the CDR3 DNA reads TGCAGTGCTAGAGTGGCCTGGGGGACGAACACTGAAGCTTTCTTT. It specifies CSARVAWGTNTEAFF.

This chain uses TRBV19 with TRBJ1-2, with a possible D match to TRBD1 (5 bases). The CDR3 has 14 residues. The V gene lost 11 bases and the J gene lost 5 bases, with 21 bases spanning the gap. CDR1 LNHDA and CDR2 SQIVND come from the germline V gene (reference sequence). Here the CDR3 reads CASRRRRQSYGYTF. The CDR3 DNA follows: TGTGCCTCCAGACGGCGGAGACAGTCATATGGCTACACCTTC.

The genes are TRBV7-2 and TRBJ1-6; possible D gene TRBD1, 6 bases. The CDR3 length is 14 residues. Looked up from germline, CDR1 is SGHTA and CDR2 is FQGNSA. Trimming cost V 5 bases and J 8 bases, with 13 bases left between them. The CDR3 is CASSPTGLYSPLHF. DNA for the CDR3: TGTGCCAGCAGCCCGACAGGTCTATATTCACCCCTCCACTTT.

This clonotype was observed at least ten times. This chain connects TRBV11-3 to TRBJ2-1, with D unclear. This CDR3 spans 15 amino acids. In germline, CDR1 is SGHNT, CDR2 YENEEA. Trimming cost V 5 bases and J 4 bases, with 15 bases left between them. This CDR3 is CASSPPGLGYNEQFF. As DNA, the CDR3 is TGTGCCAGCAGCCCCCCGGGTCTCGGGTACAATGAGCAGTTCTTC.

In this sample, this clonotype turned up many times. The CDR3 DNA follows: TGTGCCCCCAGGAGCAGGGGGCGGGATGAAAAACTGTTTTTT. Its translation is CAPRSRGRDEKLFF. This chain links TRBV27 with TRBJ1-4; 8 positions agree with TRBD1. The CDR3 spans 14 residues. Germline values: CDR1 MNHEY, CDR2 SMNVEV (reference sequence). V dropped 11 bases and J dropped 6; count of bases not matched to a gene: 11.